These 30 T cell receptor beta chains came from one sample sequenced in a study of blood T cell repertoires in COVID-19. Produced via immunoSEQ multiplex PCR; TCRdb's table is partial and in-frame only. The sample lists under 100,000 clones, around 87% occurring once. Sequencing was performed on peripheral blood. These TCRs come from a human donor in a cohort sampled during active COVID-19.

This chain joins TRBV29-1 and TRBJ1-5; 8 bases are shared with TRBD1. The germline V gene encodes CDR1 SQVTM and CDR2 ANQGSEA. The CDR3 covers 13 residues. V was pared by 4 bases and J by 4 bases, with 3 bases of the junction left unmatched. The CDR3 coding sequence is TGCAGCGTTGGACAGGGGAGAAATCAGCCCCAGCATTTT. This codes for CSVGQGRNQPQHF.

The chain combines TRBV19 with TRBJ1-2; TRBD1 agrees at 7 bases. In germline, CDR1 is LNHDA, CDR2 SQIVND (reference sequence). This CDR3 spans 18 amino acids. V dropped 3 bases and J dropped 4; count of bases not matched to a gene: 17. CDR3 in DNA: TGTGCCAGTAGTATTCAAAGGGAATGGGACAGAGAATTCTATGGCTACACCTTC. This translates into CASSIQREWDREFYGYTF.

J is TRBJ1-3 and V is TRBV4-1; TRBD1 aligns across 7 bases. Germline CDR1 MGHRA, CDR2 YSYEKL. The V segment lost 0 bases and the J segment 3 bases; nucleotides outside the gene matches: 2. This CDR3 comprises 15 residues. This chain's CDR3 is CASSQDYRGGNTIYF. CDR3 bases: TGCGCCAGCAGCCAAGACTACAGGGGTGGAAACACCATATATTTT.

The chain joins TRBV5-1 to TRBJ1-1; D is unclear. Germline V gene sequence: CDR1 SGHRS, CDR2 YFSETQ. Trimming shortened V by 1 base and J by 1 base, and 8 bases separated the two germline ends. The CDR3 contains 14 residues. For the CDR3, the DNA is TGCGCCAGCAGCTTGTATTCCCCGAACACTGAAGCTTTCTTT. Translated, it gives CASSLYSPNTEAFF.

This chain uses TRBV28 with TRBJ2-7; 7 bases are a match to TRBD1. The ends lost 8 bases at V and 7 bases at J; junction bases unmatched: 11. CDR1 and CDR2 from the germline V gene are MDHEN and SYDVKM. The CDR3 runs 13 residues. CDR3 sequence (DNA): TGTGCCAGCCTACCGGGACAGCCTGGGGAGCAGTACTTC. This encodes CASLPGQPGEQYF.

The chain joins TRBV7-9 to TRBJ2-7, with 8 bases identical to TRBD1. CDR3 length equals 14 residues. Germline trimming cut 5 bases from V and 2 bases from J; bases unmatched to any gene: 5. CDR1 SEHNR and CDR2 FQNEAQ come from the germline V gene (reference sequence). CDR3 region: CASSPRDRTYEQYF. The CDR3 bases are TGTGCCAGCAGCCCCCGGGACAGGACCTACGAGCAGTACTTC. The entire variable domain, with the rest obtained from reference TRBV7-9 and TRBJ2-7, is as follows: DTGVSQNPRHKITKRGQNVTFRCDPISEHNRLYWYRQTLGQGPEFLTYFQNEAQLEKSRLLSDRFSAERPKGSFSTLEIQRTEQGDSAMYLCASSPRDRTYEQYFGPGTRLTVT.

V is TRBV19 and J is TRBJ1-2; TRBD1 aligns across 7 bases. The CDR3 spans 17 residues. Trimming removed 0 bases from V and 8 bases from J; junction bases left unmatched: 15. Germline V CDR1 and CDR2: LNHDA, SQIVND (reference sequence). The CDR3, as DNA: TGTGCCAGTAGTATAGATCTATGGACAGCCCGACAGGGCGGCTACACCTTC. Its protein product is CASSIDLWTARQGGYTF. The full variable domain, completed using reference TRBV19 and TRBJ1-2, is DGGITQSPKYLFRKEGQNVTLSCEQNLNHDAMYWYRQDPGQGLRLIYYSQIVNDFQKGDIAEGYSVSREKKESFPLTVTSAQKNPTAFYLCASSIDLWTARQGGYTFGSGTRLTVV.

The rearrangement joins TRBV4-3 to TRBJ1-1; perhaps TRBD1 as D (6 bases). The germline V gene has CDR1 LGHNA and CDR2 YSLEER. CDR3 length equals 13 residues. The V end lost 6 bases, the J end lost 2 bases, and 10 bases lay between the germline ends. The CDR3 sequence is CASSMDRNTEAFF. The CDR3 nucleotides read TGCGCCAGCAGTATGGACAGAAACACTGAAGCTTTCTTT.

The chain joins TRBV9 to TRBJ1-1, with D tentatively TRBD1 (6 bases). The CDR3 has 13 residues. V shed 0 bases and J shed 8 bases, with 11 bases lying between them. Germline assignment: CDR1 SGDLS and CDR2 YYNGEE. The CDR3 bases are TGTGCCAGCAGCGTAGGGGGGACATCGGAAGCTTTCTTT. This translates into CASSVGGTSEAFF.

Regarding this clone: This specimen includes other DNA sequences encoding the same CDR3. The chain recombines TRBV27 with TRBJ2-7; 10 nucleotides match TRBD2. This CDR3 has 15 amino acids. V was pared by 6 bases and J by 4 bases, with 9 bases of the junction left unmatched. Germline assignment: CDR1 MNHEY and CDR2 SMNVEV (reference sequence). The CDR3 is CASRSSSGGVYEQYF. As DNA, the CDR3 is TGTGCCAGCAGGTCTTCTAGCGGGGGTGTGTACGAGCAGTACTTC.

The rearrangement joins TRBV7-8 to TRBJ1-6; D uncertain. The CDR3 has 13 residues. The V end was cut by 5 bases, the J end by 10 bases, with 12 bases between. Germline CDR1 and CDR2: SGHVS and FQNEAQ. In DNA, the CDR3 is TGTGCCAGCAGCATGGGAGTAGAGTCACCCCTCCACTTT. Residues: CASSMGVESPLHF.

The rearrangement joins TRBV6-6 to TRBJ1-5; 7 nucleotides align to TRBD1. The CDR3 sequence is 16 residues long. V shed 5 bases, J shed 3 bases, and the junction held 10 bases outside the gene matches. Per germline, CDR1 MNHNY and CDR2 SVGAGI (reference sequence). CDR3: CASSRTGTDYNQPQHF. Here the CDR3 DNA reads TGTGCCAGCAGTCGAACCGGGACAGATTACAATCAGCCCCAGCATTTT.

This clone was seen once. This chain uses TRBV28 with TRBJ1-3; the D gene is possibly TRBD1 (6 bases). Trimming left V 5 bases short and J 4 bases short, with 12 bases between. Germline CDR1 is MDHEN and CDR2 is SYDVKM. The CDR3 is 14 residues long. The CDR3 DNA is TGTGCCAGCAGTCGGACAGTCTCCGGAAACACCATATATTTT. It codes for CASSRTVSGNTIYF.

The chain joins TRBV12-3 or TRBV12-4 to TRBJ2-7; D is perhaps TRBD1 (6 bases). This CDR3 comprises 13 residues. The V end lost 3 bases, the J end lost 6 bases, and 12 bases lay between the germline ends. The CDR3 nucleotides read TGTGCCAGCAGTTTTACCGACAGGTCCGAGCAGTACTTC. Translated: CASSFTDRSEQYF.

This chain connects TRBV5-1 to TRBJ1-1; TRBD1 matches 9 bases. Germline V gene data show CDR1 as SGHRS and CDR2 as YFSETQ. Germline trimming cut 6 bases from V and 4 bases from J; bases unmatched to any gene: 10. The CDR3 sequence is 15 residues long. CDR3 sequence reads: CASNEQGAIATEAFF. CDR3 nucleotides: TGCGCCAGCAACGAACAGGGGGCAATTGCCACTGAAGCTTTCTTT.

This chain joins TRBV28 and TRBJ2-7; tentative D call: TRBD1 (6 bases). The V end lost 5 bases, the J end lost 2 bases, and 19 bases lay between the germline ends. Germline V lookup: CDR1 MDHEN, CDR2 SYDVKM. The CDR3 is made up of 16 amino acids. CDR3 amino acids: CASSGSFQGYAYEQYF. The CDR3 DNA is TGTGCCAGCAGTGGCAGTTTCCAGGGGTACGCCTACGAGCAGTACTTC.

The chain has TRBV30 and TRBJ2-7, with 8 nucleotides matching TRBD1. Germline CDR1 and CDR2: GTSNPN and SVGIG (reference sequence). This CDR3 region has 15 residues. V was pared by 3 bases and J by 1 base, with 8 bases of the junction left unmatched. The CDR3 bases are TGTGCCTGGAGGATACTCAGGACAGGGTCCTACGAGCAGTACTTC. Translation gives CAWRILRTGSYEQYF.

The chain uses TRBV29-1 and TRBJ2-5; D perhaps matches TRBD1 (6 bases). Germline V gene sequence: CDR1 SQVTM, CDR2 ANQGSEA. Trimming cost V 5 bases and J 2 bases, with 18 bases left between them. The CDR3 extends over 15 amino acids. CDR3 DNA: TGCAGCGTTCGTCCGTCCAGGGGAAGACAAGAGACCCAGTACTTC. As protein: CSVRPSRGRQETQYF.

The chain carries TRBV28 and TRBJ2-1; 7 bases align to TRBD2. This CDR3 contains 15 residues. After removal of 3 bases from V and 4 bases from J, the junction contained 6 bases not matched to a gene. Germline CDR1 is MDHEN and CDR2 is SYDVKM. The CDR3, as DNA: TGTGCCAGCAGTTTTGGGCGGGGGTATTACAATGAGCAGTTCTTC. Amino acid sequence: CASSFGRGYYNEQFF.

This chain links TRBV27 with TRBJ1-1; TRBD1 might be the D (6 bases). Germline assignment: CDR1 MNHEY and CDR2 SMNVEV (reference sequence). The CDR3 runs to 14 residues. The germline V and J ends were trimmed by 5 bases and 3 bases, with 13 bases remaining between them. CDR3 amino acids: CASSAGGAHTEAFF. CDR3 nucleotide sequence: TGTGCCAGCAGTGCGGGGGGGGCACACACTGAAGCTTTCTTT.

V is TRBV19 and J is TRBJ2-2; D gene uncertain. Trimming took off 6 bases at V and 5 bases at J, with 4 bases between the two ends. The CDR3 has 11 amino acids. Germline lookup yields CDR1 LNHDA and CDR2 SQIVND (reference sequence). The CDR3 DNA is TGTGCCAGTAGCGTAACCGGGGAGCTGTTTTTT. As protein: CASSVTGELFF.

The gene calls are TRBV29-1 and TRBJ1-2, with D perhaps TRBD1 (5 bases). V was pared by 4 bases and J by 4 bases, with 7 bases between. The CDR3 extends over 11 amino acids. CDR1 is SQVTM and CDR2 is ANQGSEA in the germline V gene. DNA of the CDR3: TGCAGCGTTGTAAGGGGCTATGGCTACACCTTC. Translation: CSVVRGYGYTF.

This sequence joins TRBV27 and TRBJ1-4, with 7 bases identical to TRBD1. The CDR3 loop spans 14 amino acids. The V segment lost 6 bases and the J segment 5 bases; nucleotides outside the gene matches: 6. CDR1 MNHEY and CDR2 SMNVEV come from the germline V gene (reference sequence). The CDR3 DNA is TGTGCCAGCAGAAACCAGGGGGAAAATGAAAAACTGTTTTTT. Translation: CASRNQGENEKLFF.

The chain employs TRBV11-2 and TRBJ1-4; no firm D call. CDR3 length equals 16 residues. The V and J ends lost 2 bases and 0 bases respectively, with 10 bases between them. Germline V gene sequence: CDR1 SGHAT, CDR2 FQNNGV. CDR3 sequence (DNA): TGTGCCAGCAGCTTAACGGGGATTGCAACTAATGAAAAACTGTTTTTT. Protein product: CASSLTGIATNEKLFF.

The chain carries TRBV5-1 and TRBJ2-1; D is perhaps TRBD2 (6 bases). CDR1 is SGHRS, CDR2 YFSETQ, per germline. This CDR3 is built from 13 residues. The V gene lost 0 bases and the J gene lost 7 bases, with 8 bases spanning the gap. The CDR3 spells CASSLGGKNEQFF. The CDR3, as DNA: TGCGCCAGCAGCTTGGGCGGGAAAAATGAGCAGTTCTTC.

This clone was counted a single time. The V gene is TRBV27, the J gene TRBJ2-1, with 10 bases aligning to TRBD2. CDR1 and CDR2 from the germline V gene are MNHEY and SMNVEV (reference sequence). There are 15 residues in the CDR3. J lost 10 bases, V lost 5 bases, and 11 bases had no gene match. The CDR3 here is CASSPRLAGGREQFF. CDR3 nucleotides: TGTGCCAGCAGTCCCCGTTTAGCGGGGGGCCGAGAGCAGTTCTTC.

V usage is TRBV6-5 and J usage is TRBJ1-4; TRBD1 aligns across 10 bases. The V segment lost 2 bases and the J segment 6 bases; nucleotides outside the gene matches: 3. The germline V gene encodes CDR1 MNHEY and CDR2 SVGAGI. This CDR3 has 15 residues. The CDR3 protein is CASSYVGQGDEKLFF. The CDR3 DNA reads as TGTGCCAGCAGTTACGTCGGACAGGGGGATGAAAAACTGTTTTTT.

This chain uses TRBV6-4 with TRBJ1-1; D is undetermined. V lost 4 bases and J lost 4, with 10 bases in between. Germline V lookup: CDR1 MRHNA, CDR2 SNTAGT. The CDR3 spans 13 residues. CDR3 sequence (DNA): TGTGCCAGCAGTGCCGCTCGCGGCACTGAAGCTTTCTTT. Translation gives CASSAARGTEAFF.

The J gene is TRBJ1-5, the V gene TRBV28; D not resolved. Germline V gene sequence: CDR1 MDHEN, CDR2 SYDVKM. Trimming pared 6 bases from V and 0 bases from J, leaving 12 bases between. CDR3 length equals 15 residues. CDR3 amino acids: CASRYQEHSNQPQHF. The CDR3, as DNA: TGTGCCAGCAGATATCAGGAACATAGCAATCAGCCCCAGCATTTT.

The chain is built from TRBV6-5 and TRBJ2-5, with D hard to call. CDR3 length: 12 amino acids. Trimming pared 8 bases from V and 3 bases from J, leaving 10 bases between. The germline gives CDR1 MNHEY, CDR2 SVGAGI. The CDR3 protein is CASSSEEETQYF. Written as DNA, the CDR3 is TGTGCCAGCTCATCAGAGGAAGAGACCCAGTACTTC.